A selection of T cell receptor beta chains follows, all from one sample in a study of T cells in Graves' hyperthyroidism and ophthalmopathy. A single record per CDR3 protein comes from TCRdb applying MiXCR to the multiplex PCR reads. The data contain about 690,000 distinct CDR3 sequences, roughly 17% of them seen just once; the ten biggest clones take up 15% to 18%. The sample taken for sequencing was blood. Every receptor here comes from a man aged 50-60 years with Graves' hyperthyroidism. The CDR3 runs from the conserved cysteine through the conserved F or W. D genes are given only for firm matches. A row's size may be missing; if present it is once, few, many or a size class.

v_call: TRBV10-2; d_call: NA; clone_size: many; j_call: TRBJ2-1; cdr3_aa: CASSELGNEQFF; cdr3_nt: TGCGCCAGCAGTGAGTTAGGGAATGAGCAGTTCTTC
v_call: TRBV13; d_call: TRBD1; clone_size: many; j_call: TRBJ2-7; cdr3_aa: CASSPGTGVSNEQYF; cdr3_nt: TGTGCCAGCAGCCCGGGAACAGGGGTCTCGAACGAGCAGTACTTC
v_call: TRBV30; d_call: NA; clone_size: many; j_call: TRBJ2-2; cdr3_aa: CAWRDTGELFF; cdr3_nt: TGTGCCTGGAGGGACACCGGGGAGCTGTTTTTT
v_call: TRBV28; d_call: TRBD2; clone_size: many; j_call: TRBJ2-7; cdr3_aa: CASSWASGSPSYEQYF; cdr3_nt: TGTGCCAGCAGCTGGGCTAGCGGGAGCCCCTCCTACGAGCAGTACTTC
v_call: TRBV11-3; d_call: TRBD1; clone_size: NA; j_call: TRBJ2-2; cdr3_aa: CASSQGGRGTGELFF; cdr3_nt: TGTGCCAGCAGCCAAGGGGGCCGGGGCACCGGGGAGCTGTTTTTT
v_call: TRBV28; d_call: NA; clone_size: NA; j_call: TRBJ2-5; cdr3_aa: CASSLPEMVARNF; cdr3_nt: TGTGCCAGCAGTTTGCCAGAAATGGTAGCGAGGAACTTC
v_call: TRBV28; d_call: TRBD2; clone_size: few; j_call: TRBJ2-5; cdr3_aa: CASGRTSAVQETQYF; cdr3_nt: TGTGCCAGCGGCCGGACTAGCGCGGTCCAAGAGACCCAGTACTTC
v_call: TRBV5-1; d_call: NA; clone_size: NA; j_call: TRBJ2-7; cdr3_aa: CASSLDGGSTSYEQYF; cdr3_nt: TGCGCCAGCAGCTTGGATGGGGGGTCGACTTCCTACGAGCAGTATTTC
v_call: TRBV29-1; d_call: TRBD1; clone_size: NA; j_call: TRBJ1-4; cdr3_aa: CSVEMVRGRVEKLFF; cdr3_nt: TGCAGCGTTGAAATGGTGAGGGGGCGCGTTGAAAAACTGTTTTTT
v_call: TRBV29-1; d_call: TRBD1; clone_size: many; j_call: TRBJ2-3; cdr3_aa: CSVDRTGETDTQYF; cdr3_nt: TGCAGCGTTGACCGGACAGGGGAGACAGATACGCAGTATTTT
v_call: TRBV28; d_call: NA; clone_size: many; j_call: TRBJ2-1; cdr3_aa: CASSKNPRGTYNEQFF; cdr3_nt: TGTGCCAGCAGTAAAAACCCGAGGGGTACGTACAATGAGCAGTTCTTC
v_call: TRBV24-1; d_call: NA; clone_size: NA; j_call: TRBJ1-5; cdr3_aa: CATSEGAINQPQHF; cdr3_nt: TGTGCCACCAGTGAAGGTGCCATCAATCAGCCCCAGCATTTT
v_call: TRBV7-8; d_call: TRBD2; clone_size: many; j_call: TRBJ2-2; cdr3_aa: CASSLLIPGLAGTGELFF; cdr3_nt: TGTGCCAGCAGCTTACTCATTCCGGGACTAGCGGGGACCGGGGAGCTGTTTTTT
v_call: TRBV29-1; d_call: NA; clone_size: once; j_call: TRBJ2-1; cdr3_aa: CSAEGGGGDEQFF; cdr3_nt: TGCAGCGCTGAAGGGGGGGGAGGGGATGAGCAGTTCTTC
v_call: TRBV28; d_call: TRBD2; clone_size: few; j_call: TRBJ2-3; cdr3_aa: CASSLWGGDTDTQYF; cdr3_nt: TGTGCCAGCAGTTTGTGGGGGGGTGACACAGATACGCAGTATTTT
v_call: TRBV11-2; d_call: NA; clone_size: few; j_call: TRBJ2-7; cdr3_aa: CASSSSSWIGVEQYF; cdr3_nt: TGTGCCAGCAGCTCCTCATCATGGATAGGGGTCGAGCAGTACTTC
v_call: TRBV28; d_call: NA; clone_size: many; j_call: TRBJ2-7; cdr3_aa: CASSLRFSEQYF; cdr3_nt: TGTGCCAGCAGCCTCAGGTTTTCCGAGCAGTACTTC
v_call: TRBV18; d_call: TRBD1; clone_size: NA; j_call: TRBJ1-2; cdr3_aa: CASSRTGPLYGYTF; cdr3_nt: TGTGCCAGCTCACGGACAGGGCCTCTGTATGGCTACACCTTC
v_call: TRBV10-3; d_call: NA; clone_size: NA; j_call: TRBJ2-3; cdr3_aa: CAISGSQDGPGDTQYF; cdr3_nt: TGTGCCATCAGTGGGAGCCAGGACGGACCGGGAGATACGCAGTATTTT
v_call: TRBV5-1; d_call: TRBD2; clone_size: NA; j_call: TRBJ2-3; cdr3_aa: CASSLGGTSGRTDTQYF; cdr3_nt: TGCGCCAGCAGCCTGGGGGGGACTAGCGGGAGAACAGATACGCAGTATTTT
v_call: TRBV28; d_call: TRBD2; clone_size: few; j_call: TRBJ2-7; cdr3_aa: CASRLTSGVSYEQYF; cdr3_nt: TGTGCCAGCAGATTGACTAGCGGGGTTTCCTACGAGCAGTACTTC
v_call: TRBV28; d_call: NA; clone_size: many; j_call: TRBJ2-1; cdr3_aa: CASSDLATSYNEQFF; cdr3_nt: TGTGCCAGCAGTGACCTAGCTACATCCTACAATGAGCAGTTCTTC
v_call: TRBV29-1; d_call: TRBD1; clone_size: few; j_call: TRBJ2-7; cdr3_aa: CSGTGSSYEQYF; cdr3_nt: TGCAGCGGGACAGGGAGCTCCTACGAGCAGTACTTC
v_call: TRBV28; d_call: TRBD1; clone_size: few; j_call: TRBJ1-1; cdr3_aa: CASSALSQGAVTEAFF; cdr3_nt: TGTGCCAGCAGTGCACTCTCACAGGGGGCGGTCACTGAAGCTTTCTTT
v_call: TRBV28; d_call: TRBD1; clone_size: many; j_call: TRBJ2-1; cdr3_aa: CASSLAPGGNEQFF; cdr3_nt: TGTGCCAGCAGTTTAGCCCCAGGGGGCAATGAGCAGTTCTTC
v_call: TRBV7-2; d_call: NA; clone_size: many; j_call: TRBJ2-7; cdr3_aa: CASSLEAGPTYEQYF; cdr3_nt: TGTGCCAGCAGCTTAGAGGCGGGACCAACCTACGAGCAGTACTTC
v_call: TRBV27; d_call: TRBD1; clone_size: many; j_call: TRBJ2-3; cdr3_aa: CASSFWPGQTQSTQYF; cdr3_nt: TGTGCCAGCAGCTTTTGGCCGGGACAGACACAGAGTACGCAGTATTTT
v_call: TRBV10-2; d_call: TRBD2; clone_size: few; j_call: TRBJ2-7; cdr3_aa: CASSGGLGSYEQYF; cdr3_nt: TGCGCCAGCAGTGGGGGACTAGGGTCCTACGAGCAGTACTTC
v_call: TRBV25-1; d_call: NA; clone_size: NA; j_call: TRBJ1-2; cdr3_aa: CASSEAGQLLYGYTF; cdr3_nt: TGTGCCAGCAGTGAAGCTGGGCAGCTCTTGTATGGCTACACCTTC
v_call: TRBV6-5; d_call: NA; clone_size: NA; j_call: TRBJ1-3; cdr3_aa: CASSYSWQFLGTIYF; cdr3_nt: TGTGCCAGCAGTTACTCGTGGCAGTTTTTGGGCACCATATATTTT
v_call: TRBV6-1; d_call: TRBD1; clone_size: few; j_call: TRBJ2-2; cdr3_aa: CASSKQGLDGELFF; cdr3_nt: TGTGCCAGCAGTAAACAGGGGCTAGACGGGGAGCTGTTTTTT
v_call: TRBV9; d_call: NA; clone_size: NA; j_call: TRBJ2-3; cdr3_aa: CASSVRPDGGYDTQYF; cdr3_nt: TGTGCCAGCAGCGTAAGACCTGACGGGGGTTACGATACGCAGTATTTT
v_call: TRBV27; d_call: TRBD1; clone_size: NA; j_call: TRBJ1-4; cdr3_aa: CASSLMDRGRGEKLFF; cdr3_nt: TGTGCCAGCAGTTTAATGGACAGGGGGCGCGGTGAAAAACTGTTTTTT